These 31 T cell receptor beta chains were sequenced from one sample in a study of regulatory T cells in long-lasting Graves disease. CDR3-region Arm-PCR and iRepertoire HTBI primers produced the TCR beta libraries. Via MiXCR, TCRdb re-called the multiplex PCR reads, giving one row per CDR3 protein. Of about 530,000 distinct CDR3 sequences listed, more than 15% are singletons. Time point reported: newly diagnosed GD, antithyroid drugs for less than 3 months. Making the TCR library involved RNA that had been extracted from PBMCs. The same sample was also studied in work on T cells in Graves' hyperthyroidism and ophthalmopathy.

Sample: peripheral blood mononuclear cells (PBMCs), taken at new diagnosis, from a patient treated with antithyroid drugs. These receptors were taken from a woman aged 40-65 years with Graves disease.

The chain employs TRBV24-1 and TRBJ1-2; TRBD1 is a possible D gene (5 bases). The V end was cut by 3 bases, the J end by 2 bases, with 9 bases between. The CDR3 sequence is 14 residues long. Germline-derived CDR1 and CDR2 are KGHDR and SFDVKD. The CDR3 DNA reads TGTGCCACCAGTGATACAGGACCCAACTATGGCTACACCTTC. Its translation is CATSDTGPNYGYTF.

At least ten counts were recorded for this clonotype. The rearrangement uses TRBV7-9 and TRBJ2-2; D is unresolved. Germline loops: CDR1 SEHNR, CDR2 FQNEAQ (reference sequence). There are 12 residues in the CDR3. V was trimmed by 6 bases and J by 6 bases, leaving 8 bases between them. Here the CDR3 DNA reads TGTGCCAGCAGTTTCGTCCCCGGGGAGCTGTTTTTT. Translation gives CASSFVPGELFF. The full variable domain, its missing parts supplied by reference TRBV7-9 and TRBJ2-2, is DTGVSQNPRHKITKRGQNVTFRCDPISEHNRLYWYRQTLGQGPEFLTYFQNEAQLEKSRLLSDRFSAERPKGSFSTLEIQRTEQGDSAMYLCASSFVPGELFFGEGSRLTVL.

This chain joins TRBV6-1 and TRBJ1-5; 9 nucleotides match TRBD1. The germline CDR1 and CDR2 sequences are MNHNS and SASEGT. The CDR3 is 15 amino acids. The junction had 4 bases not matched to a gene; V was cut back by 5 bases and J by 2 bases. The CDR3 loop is CASSTGGWGNQPQHF. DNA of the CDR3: TGTGCCAGCAGTACAGGGGGCTGGGGCAATCAGCCCCAGCATTTT.

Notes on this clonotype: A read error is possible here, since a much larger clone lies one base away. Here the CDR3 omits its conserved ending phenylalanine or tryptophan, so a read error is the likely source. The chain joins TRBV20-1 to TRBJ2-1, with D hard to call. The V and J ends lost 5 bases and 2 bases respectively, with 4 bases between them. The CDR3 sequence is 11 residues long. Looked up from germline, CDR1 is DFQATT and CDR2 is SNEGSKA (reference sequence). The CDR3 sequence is CSAYAYNEQFS. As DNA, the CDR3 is TGCAGTGCTTACGCCTACAATGAGCAGTTCTCC.

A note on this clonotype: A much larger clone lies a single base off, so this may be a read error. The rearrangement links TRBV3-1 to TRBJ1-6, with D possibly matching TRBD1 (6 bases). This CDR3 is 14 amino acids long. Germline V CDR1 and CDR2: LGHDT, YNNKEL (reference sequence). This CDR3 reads CASSQRQENSPLYF. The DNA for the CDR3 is TGTGCCAGCAGCCAACGACAGGAGAATTCACCCCTCTACTTT.

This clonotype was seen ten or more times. CDR3 bases: TGTGCCAGCAGCGAACAGGGGGGGTATAGCAATCAGCCCCAGCATTTT. Translation: CASSEQGGYSNQPQHF. This rearrangement joins TRBV7-8 to TRBJ1-5; TRBD1 matches at 8 bases. V gave up 5 bases and J gave up 0 bases; unmatched junction bases: 6. This CDR3 spans 16 amino acids. From germline, CDR1 is SGHVS and CDR2 FQNEAQ.

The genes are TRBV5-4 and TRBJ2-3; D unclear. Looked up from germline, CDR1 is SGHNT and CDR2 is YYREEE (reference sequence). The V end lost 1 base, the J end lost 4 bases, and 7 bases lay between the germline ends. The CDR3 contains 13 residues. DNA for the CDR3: TGTGCCAGCAGCTTGCTGGGCTCAGATACGCAGTATTTT. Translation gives CASSLLGSDTQYF.

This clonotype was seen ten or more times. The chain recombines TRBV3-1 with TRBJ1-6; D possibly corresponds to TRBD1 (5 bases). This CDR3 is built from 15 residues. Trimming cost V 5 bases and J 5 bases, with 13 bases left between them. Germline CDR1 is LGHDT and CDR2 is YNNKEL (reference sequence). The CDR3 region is CASSSRQSDNSPLHF. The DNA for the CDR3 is TGTGCCAGCAGCTCGAGACAGTCTGATAATTCACCCCTCCACTTT.

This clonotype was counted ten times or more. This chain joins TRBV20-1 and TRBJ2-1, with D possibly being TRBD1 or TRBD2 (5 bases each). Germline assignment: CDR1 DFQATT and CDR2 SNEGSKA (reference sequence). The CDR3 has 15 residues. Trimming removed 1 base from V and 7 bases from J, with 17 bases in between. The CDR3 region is CSARVPGTSLNEQFF. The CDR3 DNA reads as TGCAGTGCTAGAGTCCCCGGGACCTCGTTGAATGAGCAGTTCTTC.

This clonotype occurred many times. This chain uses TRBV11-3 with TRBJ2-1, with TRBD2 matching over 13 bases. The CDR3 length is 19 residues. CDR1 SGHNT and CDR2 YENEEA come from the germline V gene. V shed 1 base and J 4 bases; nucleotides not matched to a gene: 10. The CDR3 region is CASSLGLAGGSTQYNEQFF. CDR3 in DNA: TGTGCCAGCAGCTTAGGACTAGCGGGGGGTTCTACCCAGTACAATGAGCAGTTCTTC.

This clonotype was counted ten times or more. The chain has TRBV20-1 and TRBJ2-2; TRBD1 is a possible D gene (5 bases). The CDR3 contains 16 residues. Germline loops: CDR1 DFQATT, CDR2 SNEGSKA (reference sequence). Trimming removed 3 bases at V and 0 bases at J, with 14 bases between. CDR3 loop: CSARRGHLSNTGELFF. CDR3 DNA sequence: TGCAGTGCTAGGCGCGGACATCTTTCGAACACCGGGGAGCTGTTTTTT.

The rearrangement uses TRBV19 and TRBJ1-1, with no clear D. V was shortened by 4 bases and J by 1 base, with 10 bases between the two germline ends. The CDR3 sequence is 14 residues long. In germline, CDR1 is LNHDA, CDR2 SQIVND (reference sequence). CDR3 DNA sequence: TGTGCCAGTAGTACCAAGACAAAGAACACTGAAGCTTTCTTT. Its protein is CASSTKTKNTEAFF. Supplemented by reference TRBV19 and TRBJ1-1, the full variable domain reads DGGITQSPKYLFRKEGQNVTLSCEQNLNHDAMYWYRQDPGQGLRLIYYSQIVNDFQKGDIAEGYSVSREKKESFPLTVTSAQKNPTAFYLCASSTKTKNTEAFFGQGTRLTVV.

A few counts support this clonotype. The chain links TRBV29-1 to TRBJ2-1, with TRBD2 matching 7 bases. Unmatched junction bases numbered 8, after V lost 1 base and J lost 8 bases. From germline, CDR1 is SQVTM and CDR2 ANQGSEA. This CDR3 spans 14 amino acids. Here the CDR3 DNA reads TGCAGCGTTGAAGGTCGTTGGGGGAGGGATGAGCAGTTCTTC. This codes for CSVEGRWGRDEQFF.

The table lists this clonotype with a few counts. CDR3 DNA sequence: TGTGCCAGCAGCCTAAACAGGGTAAGCTCCTACAATGAGCAGTTCTTC. Translated, it gives CASSLNRVSSYNEQFF. The J gene is TRBJ2-1, the V gene TRBV11-2, with a tentative D call TRBD1 (6 bases). V lost 5 bases, J lost 0 bases, and 14 bases lay in between. There are 16 residues in the CDR3. CDR1 is SGHAT, CDR2 FQNNGV, per germline.

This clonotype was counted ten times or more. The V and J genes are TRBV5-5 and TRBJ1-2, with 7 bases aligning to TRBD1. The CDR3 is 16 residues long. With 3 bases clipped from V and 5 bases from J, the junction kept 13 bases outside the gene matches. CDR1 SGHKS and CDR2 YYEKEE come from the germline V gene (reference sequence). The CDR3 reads CASSSVGQTRGYGYTF. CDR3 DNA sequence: TGTGCCAGCAGCTCGGTGGGACAGACCCGAGGTTATGGCTACACCTTC.

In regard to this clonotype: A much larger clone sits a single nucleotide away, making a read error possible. The CDR3 loop reads CAWGADRAGEQYF. Written as DNA, the CDR3 is TGTGCCTGGGGTGCCGACAGGGCGGGGGAGCAGTACTTC. This chain uses TRBV30 with TRBJ2-7, with TRBD1 as a possible D gene (7 bases). V shed 5 bases and J shed 7 bases, with 18 bases lying between them. The CDR3 length is 13 residues. CDR1 GTSNPN and CDR2 SVGIG come from the germline V gene (reference sequence).

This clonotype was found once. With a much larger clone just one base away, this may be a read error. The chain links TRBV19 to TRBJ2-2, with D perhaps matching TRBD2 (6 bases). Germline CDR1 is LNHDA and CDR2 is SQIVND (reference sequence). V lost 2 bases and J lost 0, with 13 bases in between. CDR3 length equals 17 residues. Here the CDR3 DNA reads TGTGCCAGTAGTATAAGCGGGCGGGTAACGAACACCGGGGAGCTGTTTTTT. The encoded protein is CASSISGRVTNTGELFF. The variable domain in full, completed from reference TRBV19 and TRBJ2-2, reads DGGITQSPKYLFRKEGQNVTLSCEQNLNHDAMYWYRQDPGQGLRLIYYSQIVNDFQKGDIAEGYSVSREKKESFPLTVTSAQKNPTAFYLCASSISGRVTNTGELFFGEGSRLTVL.

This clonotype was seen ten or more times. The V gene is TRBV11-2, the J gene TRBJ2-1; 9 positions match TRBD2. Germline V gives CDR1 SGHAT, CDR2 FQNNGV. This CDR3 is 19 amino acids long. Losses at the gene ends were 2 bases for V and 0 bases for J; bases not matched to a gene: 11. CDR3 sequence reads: CASSLSMLAGLSSYNEQFF. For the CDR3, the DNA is TGTGCCAGCAGCTTATCGATGCTAGCGGGGTTGAGCTCCTACAATGAGCAGTTCTTC.

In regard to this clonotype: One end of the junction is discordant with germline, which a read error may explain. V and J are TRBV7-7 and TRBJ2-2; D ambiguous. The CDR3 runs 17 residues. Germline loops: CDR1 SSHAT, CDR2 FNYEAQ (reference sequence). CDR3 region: CASSPEPYKANTGELFF. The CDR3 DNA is TGTGCTAGCAGCCCGGAGCCCTACAAGGCGAACACCGGGGAGCTGTTTTTT.

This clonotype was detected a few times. DNA for the CDR3: TGTGCCAGCGGGACTGAAGGAAACACCATATATTTT. Translating it yields CASGTEGNTIYF. The rearrangement uses TRBV6-1 and TRBJ1-3; D might be TRBD1 (5 bases). The CDR3 is 12 amino acids. The germline CDR1 and CDR2 sequences are MNHNS and SASEGT. Deletions cut 8 bases from V and 4 bases from J, with 9 bases between.

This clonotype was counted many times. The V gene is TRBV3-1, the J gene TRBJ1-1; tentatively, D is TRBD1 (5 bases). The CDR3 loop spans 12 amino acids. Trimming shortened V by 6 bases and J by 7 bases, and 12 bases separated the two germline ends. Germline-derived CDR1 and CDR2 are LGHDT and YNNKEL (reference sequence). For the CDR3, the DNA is TGTGCCAGCAGTCAGGGACCGAGTGAAGCTTTCTTT. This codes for CASSQGPSEAFF.

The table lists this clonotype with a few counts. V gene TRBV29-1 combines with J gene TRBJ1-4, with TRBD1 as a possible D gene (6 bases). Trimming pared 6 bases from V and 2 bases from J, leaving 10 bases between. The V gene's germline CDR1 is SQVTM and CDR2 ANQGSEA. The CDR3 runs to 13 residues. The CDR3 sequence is CSVQRGTNEKLFF. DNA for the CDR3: TGCAGCGTCCAAAGGGGGACTAATGAAAAACTGTTTTTT.

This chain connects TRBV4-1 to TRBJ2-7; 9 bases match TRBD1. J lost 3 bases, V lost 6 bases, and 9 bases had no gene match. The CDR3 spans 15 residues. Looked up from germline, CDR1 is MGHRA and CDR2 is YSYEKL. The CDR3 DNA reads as TGCGCCAGCAGTCTTACGACAGGGGGGGACTACGAGCAGTACTTC. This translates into CASSLTTGGDYEQYF.

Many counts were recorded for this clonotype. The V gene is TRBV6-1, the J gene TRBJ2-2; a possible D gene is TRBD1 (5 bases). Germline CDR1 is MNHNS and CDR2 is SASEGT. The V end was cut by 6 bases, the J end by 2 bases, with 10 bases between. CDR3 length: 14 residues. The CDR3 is CASRDGHNTGELFF. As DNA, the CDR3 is TGTGCCAGCAGGGACGGACATAACACCGGGGAGCTGTTTTTT.

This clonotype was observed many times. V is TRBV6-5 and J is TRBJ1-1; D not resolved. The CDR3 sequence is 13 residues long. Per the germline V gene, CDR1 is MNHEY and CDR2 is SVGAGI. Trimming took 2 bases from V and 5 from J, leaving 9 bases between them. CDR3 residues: CASSYRLRTEAFF. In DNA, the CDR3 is TGTGCCAGCAGTTACCGCCTTAGGACTGAAGCTTTCTTT.

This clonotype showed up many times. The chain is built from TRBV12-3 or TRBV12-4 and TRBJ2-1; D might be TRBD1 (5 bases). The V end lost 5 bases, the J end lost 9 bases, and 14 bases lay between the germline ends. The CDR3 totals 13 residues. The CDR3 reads CASSPTGAIEQFF. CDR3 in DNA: TGTGCCAGCAGTCCCACTGGGGCGATTGAGCAGTTCTTC.

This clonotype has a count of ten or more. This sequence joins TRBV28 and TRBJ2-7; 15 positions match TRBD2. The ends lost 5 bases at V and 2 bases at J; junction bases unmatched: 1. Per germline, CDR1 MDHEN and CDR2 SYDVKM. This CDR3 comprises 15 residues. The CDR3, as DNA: TGTGCCAGCAGTCGGACTAGCGGGGGGGCCTACGAGCAGTACTTC. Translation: CASSRTSGGAYEQYF.

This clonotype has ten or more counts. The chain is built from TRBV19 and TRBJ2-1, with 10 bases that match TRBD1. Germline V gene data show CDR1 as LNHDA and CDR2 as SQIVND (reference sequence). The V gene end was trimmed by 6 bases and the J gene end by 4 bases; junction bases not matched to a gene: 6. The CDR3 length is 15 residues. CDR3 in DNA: TGTGCCAGTAGCTTTCGGGACAGGGGATACAATGAGCAGTTCTTC. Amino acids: CASSFRDRGYNEQFF.

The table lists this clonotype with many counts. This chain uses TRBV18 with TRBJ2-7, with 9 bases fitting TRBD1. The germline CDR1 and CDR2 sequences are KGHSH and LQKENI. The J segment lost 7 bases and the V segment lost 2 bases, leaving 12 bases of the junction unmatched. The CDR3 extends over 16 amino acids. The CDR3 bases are TGTGCCAGCTCACCAGAGGCGGGACAGGGACTTAAGGAGCAGTACTTC. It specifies CASSPEAGQGLKEQYF.

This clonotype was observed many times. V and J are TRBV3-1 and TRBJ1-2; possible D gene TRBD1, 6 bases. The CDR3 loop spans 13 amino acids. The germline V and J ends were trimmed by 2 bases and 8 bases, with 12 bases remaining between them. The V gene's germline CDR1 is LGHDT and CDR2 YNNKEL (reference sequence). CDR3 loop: CASSQLQGAGYTF. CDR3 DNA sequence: TGTGCCAGCAGCCAATTACAGGGTGCCGGCTACACCTTC.

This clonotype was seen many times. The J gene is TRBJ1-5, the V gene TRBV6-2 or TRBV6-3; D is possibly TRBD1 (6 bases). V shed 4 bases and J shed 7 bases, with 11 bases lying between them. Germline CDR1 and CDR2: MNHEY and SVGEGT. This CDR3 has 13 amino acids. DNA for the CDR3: TGTGCCAGCAGTTCCGGACAGCTCCAGCCCCAGCATTTT. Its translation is CASSSGQLQPQHF.